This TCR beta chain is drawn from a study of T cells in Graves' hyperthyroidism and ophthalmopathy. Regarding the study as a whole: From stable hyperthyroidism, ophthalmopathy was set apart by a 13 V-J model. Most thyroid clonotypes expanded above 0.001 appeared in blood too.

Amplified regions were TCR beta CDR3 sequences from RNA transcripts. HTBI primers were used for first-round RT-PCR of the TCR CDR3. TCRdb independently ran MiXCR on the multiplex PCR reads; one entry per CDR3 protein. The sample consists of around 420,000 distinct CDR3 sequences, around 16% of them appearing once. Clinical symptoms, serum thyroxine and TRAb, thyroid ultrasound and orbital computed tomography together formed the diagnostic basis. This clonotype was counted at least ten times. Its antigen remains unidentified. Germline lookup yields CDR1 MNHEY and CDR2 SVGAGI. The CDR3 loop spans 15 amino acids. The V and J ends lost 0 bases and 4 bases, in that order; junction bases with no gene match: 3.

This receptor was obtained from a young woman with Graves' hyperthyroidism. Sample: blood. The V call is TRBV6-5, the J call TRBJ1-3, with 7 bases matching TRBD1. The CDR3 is CASSYSDREGNTIYF. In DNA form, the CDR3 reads TGTGCCAGCAGTTACTCAGACAGGGAGGGAAACACCATATATTTT.